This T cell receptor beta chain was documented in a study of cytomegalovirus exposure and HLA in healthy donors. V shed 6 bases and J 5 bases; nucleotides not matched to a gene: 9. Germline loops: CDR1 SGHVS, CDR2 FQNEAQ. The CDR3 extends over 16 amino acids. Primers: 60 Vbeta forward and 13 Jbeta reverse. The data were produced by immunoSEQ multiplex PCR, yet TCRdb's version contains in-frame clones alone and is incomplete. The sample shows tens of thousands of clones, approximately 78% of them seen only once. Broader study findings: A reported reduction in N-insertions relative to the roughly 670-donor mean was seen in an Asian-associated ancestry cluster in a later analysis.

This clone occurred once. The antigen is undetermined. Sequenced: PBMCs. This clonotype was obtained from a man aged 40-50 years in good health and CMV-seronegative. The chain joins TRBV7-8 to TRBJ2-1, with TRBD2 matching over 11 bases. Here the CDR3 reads CASRPAGTSGDNEQFF. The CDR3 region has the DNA TGTGCCAGCAGACCCGCCGGGACTAGCGGAGACAATGAGCAGTTCTTC.